This note documents a single TCR beta chain sequence. Antigen unknown. The CDR3 is made up of 19 amino acids. Germline CDR1 reads SGDLS; CDR2 reads YYNGEE. V was clipped by 4 bases and J by 2 bases, with 27 bases between them. PCR amplification relied on 60 Vbeta primers (plus 13 Jbeta primers). Sequenced by immunoSEQ multiplex PCR; TCRdb stores in-frame clones only, minus some. The sample lists fewer than 70,000 clones, roughly 80% occurring once. The data were taken from a study of cytomegalovirus exposure and HLA in healthy donors. Notes on the study in general: One cluster of highly shared sequence variants probably arose as a sequencing artifact. Some V segments could not be told apart, so they were left out, TRBV6-2 and TRBV6-3 among them. A later analysis associated some 18,000 TCR beta sequences with HLA alleles at a 0.05 false discovery rate.

The sequence came from a man aged 35 to 55 in good health and CMV-seronegative. Material: PBMCs. V usage is TRBV9 and J usage is TRBJ1-1; maybe TRBD1 (6 bases). The CDR3 sequence is CASSPHPQGQNFRNTEAFF. In DNA form, the CDR3 reads TGTGCCAGCAGCCCGCACCCCCAGGGACAAAACTTCCGAAACACTGAAGCTTTCTTT.